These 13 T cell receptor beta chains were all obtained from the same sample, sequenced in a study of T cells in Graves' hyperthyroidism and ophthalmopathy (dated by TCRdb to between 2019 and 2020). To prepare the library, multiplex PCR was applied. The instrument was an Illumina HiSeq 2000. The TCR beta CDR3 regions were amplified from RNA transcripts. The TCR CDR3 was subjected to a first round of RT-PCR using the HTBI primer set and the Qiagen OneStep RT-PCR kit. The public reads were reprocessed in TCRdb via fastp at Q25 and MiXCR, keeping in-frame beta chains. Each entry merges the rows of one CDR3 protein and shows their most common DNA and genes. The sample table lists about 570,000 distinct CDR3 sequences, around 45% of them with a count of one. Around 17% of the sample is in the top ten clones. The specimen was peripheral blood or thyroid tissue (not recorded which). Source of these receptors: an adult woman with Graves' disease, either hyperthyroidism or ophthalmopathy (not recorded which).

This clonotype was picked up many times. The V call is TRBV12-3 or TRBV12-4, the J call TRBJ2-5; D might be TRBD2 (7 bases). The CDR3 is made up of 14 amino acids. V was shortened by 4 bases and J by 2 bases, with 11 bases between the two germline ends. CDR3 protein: CASSWGGLQETQYF. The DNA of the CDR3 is TGTGCCAGCAGTTGGGGGGGGCTTCAAGAGACCCAGTACTTC.

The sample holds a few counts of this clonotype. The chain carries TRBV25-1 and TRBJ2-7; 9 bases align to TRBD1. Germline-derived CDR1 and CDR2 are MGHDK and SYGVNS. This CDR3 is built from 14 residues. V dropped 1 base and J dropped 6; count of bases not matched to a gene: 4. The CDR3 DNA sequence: TGTGCCAGCAGTGAATGGACAGGGGCGGGCGAGCAGTACTTC. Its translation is CASSEWTGAGEQYF.

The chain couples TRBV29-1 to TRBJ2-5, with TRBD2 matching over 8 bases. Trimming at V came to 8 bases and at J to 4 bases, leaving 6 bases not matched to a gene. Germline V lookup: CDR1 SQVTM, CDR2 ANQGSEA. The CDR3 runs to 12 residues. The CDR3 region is CSYGLAIETQYF. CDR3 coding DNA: TGCAGCTACGGACTAGCAATAGAGACCCAGTACTTC.

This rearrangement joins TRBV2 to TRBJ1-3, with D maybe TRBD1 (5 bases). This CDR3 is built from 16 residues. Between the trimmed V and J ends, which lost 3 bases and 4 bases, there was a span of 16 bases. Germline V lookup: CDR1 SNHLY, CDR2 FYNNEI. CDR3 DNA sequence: TGTGCCAGCAGTGATGAAGGTCAGGGTGCAGGAAACACCATATATTTT. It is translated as CASSDEGQGAGNTIYF.

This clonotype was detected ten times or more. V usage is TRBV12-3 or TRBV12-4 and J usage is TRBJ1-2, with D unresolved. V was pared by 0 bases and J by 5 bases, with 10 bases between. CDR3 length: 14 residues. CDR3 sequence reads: CASSLAGGPYGYTF. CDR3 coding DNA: TGTGCCAGCAGTTTAGCAGGAGGACCTTATGGCTACACCTTC.

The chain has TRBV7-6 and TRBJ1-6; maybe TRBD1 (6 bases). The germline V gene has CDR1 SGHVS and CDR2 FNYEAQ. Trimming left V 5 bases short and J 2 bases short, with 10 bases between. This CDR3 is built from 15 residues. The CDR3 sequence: CASSRTVPYNSPLHF. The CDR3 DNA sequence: TGTGCCAGCAGCCGGACAGTTCCCTATAATTCACCCCTCCACTTT.

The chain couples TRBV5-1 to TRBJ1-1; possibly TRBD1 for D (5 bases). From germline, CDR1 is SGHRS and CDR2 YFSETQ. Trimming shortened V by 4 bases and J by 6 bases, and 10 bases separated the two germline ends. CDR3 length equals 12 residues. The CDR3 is CASSIDRAEAFF. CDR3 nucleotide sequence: TGCGCCAGCAGCATCGACAGAGCTGAAGCTTTCTTT.

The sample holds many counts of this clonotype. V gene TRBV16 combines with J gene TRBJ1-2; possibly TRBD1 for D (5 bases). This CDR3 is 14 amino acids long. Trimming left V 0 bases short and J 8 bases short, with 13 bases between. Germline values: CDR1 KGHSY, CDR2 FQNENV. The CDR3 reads CASSQSRQSRGYTF. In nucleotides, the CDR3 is TGTGCCAGCAGCCAATCGCGACAGTCTAGGGGCTACACCTTC.

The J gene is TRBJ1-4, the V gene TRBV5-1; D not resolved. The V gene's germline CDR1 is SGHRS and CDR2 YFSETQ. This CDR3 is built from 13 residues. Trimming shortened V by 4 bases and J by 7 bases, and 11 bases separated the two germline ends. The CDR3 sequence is CASSRWGGEKLFF. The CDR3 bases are TGCGCCAGCAGCCGCTGGGGTGGTGAAAAACTGTTTTTT.

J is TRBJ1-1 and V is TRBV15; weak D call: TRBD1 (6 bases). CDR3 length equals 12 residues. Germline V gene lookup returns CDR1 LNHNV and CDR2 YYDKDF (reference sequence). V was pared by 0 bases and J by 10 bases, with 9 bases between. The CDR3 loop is CATSRDRGGAFF. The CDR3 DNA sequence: TGTGCCACCAGCAGAGATCGAGGGGGAGCTTTCTTT.

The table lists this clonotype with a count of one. The CDR3 is CAISESGQPSQETQYF. The CDR3 DNA sequence: TGTGCCATCAGTGAGTCGGGACAGCCATCCCAAGAGACCCAGTACTTC. The V call is TRBV10-3, the J call TRBJ2-5; TRBD1 agrees at 7 bases. The germline V gene encodes CDR1 ENHRY and CDR2 SYGVKD. Trimming at V came to 0 bases and at J to 1 base, leaving 5 bases not matched to a gene. The CDR3 has 16 amino acids.

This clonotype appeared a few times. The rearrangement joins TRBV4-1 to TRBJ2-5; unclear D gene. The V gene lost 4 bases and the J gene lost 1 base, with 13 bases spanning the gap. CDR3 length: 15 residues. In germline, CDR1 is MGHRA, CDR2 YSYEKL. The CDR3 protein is CASSLSETPQETQYF. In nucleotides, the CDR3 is TGCGCCAGCAGCCTTTCAGAGACCCCCCAAGAGACCCAGTACTTC.

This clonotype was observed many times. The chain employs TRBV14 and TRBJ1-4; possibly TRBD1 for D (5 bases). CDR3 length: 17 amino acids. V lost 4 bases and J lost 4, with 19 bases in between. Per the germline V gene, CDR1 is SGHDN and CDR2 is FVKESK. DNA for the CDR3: TGTGCCAGCAGCCGGAGGAGGTATTCAGGGCATAATGAAAAACTGTTTTTT. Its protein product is CASSRRRYSGHNEKLFF.